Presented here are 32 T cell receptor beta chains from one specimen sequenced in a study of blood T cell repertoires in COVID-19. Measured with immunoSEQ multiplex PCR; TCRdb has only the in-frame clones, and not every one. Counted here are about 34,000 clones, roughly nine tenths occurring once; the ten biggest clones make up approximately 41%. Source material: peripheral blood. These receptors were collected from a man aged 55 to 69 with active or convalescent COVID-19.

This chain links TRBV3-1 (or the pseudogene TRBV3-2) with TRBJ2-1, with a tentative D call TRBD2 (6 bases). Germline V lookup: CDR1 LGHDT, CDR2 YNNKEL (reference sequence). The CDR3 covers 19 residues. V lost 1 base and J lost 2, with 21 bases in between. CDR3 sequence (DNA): TGTGCCAGCAGCCAAGGGCGCGGGATGAGAGCTAAAGCCTACAATGAGCAGTTCTTC. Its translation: CASSQGRGMRAKAYNEQFF.

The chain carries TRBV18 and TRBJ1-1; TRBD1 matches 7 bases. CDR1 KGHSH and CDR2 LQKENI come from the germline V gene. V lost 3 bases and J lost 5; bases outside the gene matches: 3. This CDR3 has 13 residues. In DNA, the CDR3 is TGTGCCAGCTCACCGAAGGGGGCAACTGAAGCTTTCTTT. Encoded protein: CASSPKGATEAFF.

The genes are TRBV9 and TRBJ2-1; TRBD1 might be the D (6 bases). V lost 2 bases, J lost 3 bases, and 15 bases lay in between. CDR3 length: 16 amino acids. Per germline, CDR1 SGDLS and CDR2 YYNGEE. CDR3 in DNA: TGTGCCAGCAGCGTTACCGGGACATACCGCTACAATGAGCAGTTCTTC. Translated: CASSVTGTYRYNEQFF. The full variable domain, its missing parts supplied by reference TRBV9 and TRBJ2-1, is DSGVTQTPKHLITATGQRVTLRCSPRSGDLSVYWYQQSLDQGLQFLIQYYNGEERAKGNILERFSAQQFPDLHSELNLSSLELGDSALYFCASSVTGTYRYNEQFFGPGTRLTVL.

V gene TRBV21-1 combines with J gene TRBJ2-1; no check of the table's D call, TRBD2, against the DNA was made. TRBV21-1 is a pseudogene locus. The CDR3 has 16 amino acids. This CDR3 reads CASSKGLHGSYNEQFF. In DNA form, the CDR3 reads TGTGCCAGCAGCAAAGGACTCCACGGCTCCTACAATGAGCAGTTCTTC.

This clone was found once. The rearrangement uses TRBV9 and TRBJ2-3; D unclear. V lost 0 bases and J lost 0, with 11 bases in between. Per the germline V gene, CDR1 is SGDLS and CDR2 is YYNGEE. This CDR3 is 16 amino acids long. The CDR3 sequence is CASSVGLLTSTDTQYF. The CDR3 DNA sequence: TGTGCCAGCAGCGTAGGACTTTTAACTAGCACAGATACGCAGTATTTT.

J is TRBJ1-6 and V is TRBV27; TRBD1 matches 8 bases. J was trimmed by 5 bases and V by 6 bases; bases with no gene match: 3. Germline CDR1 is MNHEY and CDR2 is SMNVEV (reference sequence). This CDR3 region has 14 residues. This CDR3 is CASREGQDNSPLHF. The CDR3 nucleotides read TGTGCCAGCAGAGAGGGACAGGATAATTCACCCCTCCACTTT.

CDR3 nucleotides: TGTGCCAGCAGTTTATTGGAGGGGGCCGGCTATGGCTACACCTTC. Residues: CASSLLEGAGYGYTF. The chain couples TRBV27 to TRBJ1-2; TRBD1 agrees at 7 bases. The CDR3 is 15 residues long. V lost 1 base, J lost 4 bases, and 6 bases stayed unmatched. Germline-derived CDR1 and CDR2 are MNHEY and SMNVEV (reference sequence).

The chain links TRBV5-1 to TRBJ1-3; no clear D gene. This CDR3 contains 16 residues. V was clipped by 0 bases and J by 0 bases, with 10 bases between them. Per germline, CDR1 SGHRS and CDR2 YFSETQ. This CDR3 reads CASSLGGGNSGNTIYF. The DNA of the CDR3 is TGCGCCAGCAGCTTGGGCGGAGGAAACTCTGGAAACACCATATATTTT.

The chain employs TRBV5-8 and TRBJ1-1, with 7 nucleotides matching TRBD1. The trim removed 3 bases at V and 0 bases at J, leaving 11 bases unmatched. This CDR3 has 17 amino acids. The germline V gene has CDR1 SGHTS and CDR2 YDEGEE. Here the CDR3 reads CASSYVWDRPMNTEAFF. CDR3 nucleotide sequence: TGTGCCAGCAGCTACGTGTGGGACAGACCGATGAACACTGAAGCTTTCTTT.

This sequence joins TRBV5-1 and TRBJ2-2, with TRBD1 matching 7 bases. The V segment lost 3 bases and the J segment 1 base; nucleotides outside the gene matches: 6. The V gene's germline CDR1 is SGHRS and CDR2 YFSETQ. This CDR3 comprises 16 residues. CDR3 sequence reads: CASSSPTGWNTGELFF. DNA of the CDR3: TGCGCCAGCAGCTCCCCGACAGGGTGGAACACCGGGGAGCTGTTTTTT.

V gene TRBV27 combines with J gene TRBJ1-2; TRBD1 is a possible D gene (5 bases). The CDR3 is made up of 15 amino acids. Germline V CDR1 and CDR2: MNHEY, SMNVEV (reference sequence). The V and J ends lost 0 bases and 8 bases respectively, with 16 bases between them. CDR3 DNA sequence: TGTGCCAGCAGTTTATCTCAGTCTGGAGGGGAAGGCTACACCTTC. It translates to CASSLSQSGGEGYTF.

CDR3 in DNA: TGTGCCAGCAGTTTTAGGGGAGGGGGCTACACCTTC. This encodes CASSFRGGGYTF. The chain carries TRBV27 and TRBJ1-2; maybe TRBD1 (5 bases). Per the germline V gene, CDR1 is MNHEY and CDR2 is SMNVEV (reference sequence). This CDR3 has 12 amino acids. V lost 3 bases to trimming and J lost 8 bases, with 10 bases between them.

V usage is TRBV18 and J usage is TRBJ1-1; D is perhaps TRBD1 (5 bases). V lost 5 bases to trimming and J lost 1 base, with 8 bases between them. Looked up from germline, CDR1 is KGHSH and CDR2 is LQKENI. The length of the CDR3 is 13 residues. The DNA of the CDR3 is TGTGCCAGCTCAAACGGACAGAACACTGAAGCTTTCTTT. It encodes CASSNGQNTEAFF. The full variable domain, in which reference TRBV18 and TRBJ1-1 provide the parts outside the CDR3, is NAGVMQNPRHLVRRRGQEARLRCSPMKGHSHVYWYRQLPEEGLKFMVYLQKENIIDESGMPKERFSAEFPKEGPSILRIQQVVRGDSAAYFCASSNGQNTEAFFGQGTRLTVV.

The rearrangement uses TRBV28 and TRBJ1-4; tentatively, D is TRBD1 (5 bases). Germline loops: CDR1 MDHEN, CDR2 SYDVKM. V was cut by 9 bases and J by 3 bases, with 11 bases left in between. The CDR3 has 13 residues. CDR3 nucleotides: TGTGCCAGTAGTGGGGGGGCTAATGAAAAACTGTTTTTT. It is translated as CASSGGANEKLFF.

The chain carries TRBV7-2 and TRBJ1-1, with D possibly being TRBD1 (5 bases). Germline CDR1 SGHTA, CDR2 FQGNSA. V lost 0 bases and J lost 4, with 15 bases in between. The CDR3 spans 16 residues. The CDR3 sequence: CASSLAGGGRFTEAFF. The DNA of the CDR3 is TGTGCCAGCAGCTTAGCGGGTGGGGGGAGGTTCACTGAAGCTTTCTTT.

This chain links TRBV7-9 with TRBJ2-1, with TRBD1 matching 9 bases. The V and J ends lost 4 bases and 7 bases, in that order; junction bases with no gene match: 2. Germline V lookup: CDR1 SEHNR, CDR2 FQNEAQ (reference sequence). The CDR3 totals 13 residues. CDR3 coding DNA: TGTGCCAGCAGCTCACAGGGGGCAAATGAGCAGTTCTTC. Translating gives CASSSQGANEQFF.

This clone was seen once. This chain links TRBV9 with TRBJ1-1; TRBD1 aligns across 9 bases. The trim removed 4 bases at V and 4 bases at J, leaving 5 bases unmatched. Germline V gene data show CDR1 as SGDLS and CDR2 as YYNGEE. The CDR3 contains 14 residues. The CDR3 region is CASSRGQGSTEAFF. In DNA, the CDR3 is TGTGCCAGCAGCCGTGGACAGGGGAGCACTGAAGCTTTCTTT.

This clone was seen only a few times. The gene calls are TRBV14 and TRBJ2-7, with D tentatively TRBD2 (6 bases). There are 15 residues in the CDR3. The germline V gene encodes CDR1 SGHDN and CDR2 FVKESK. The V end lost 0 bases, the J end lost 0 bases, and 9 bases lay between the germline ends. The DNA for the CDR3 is TGTGCCAGCAGCCAAGATCGGGGAGGCTCCTACGAGCAGTACTTC. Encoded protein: CASSQDRGGSYEQYF.

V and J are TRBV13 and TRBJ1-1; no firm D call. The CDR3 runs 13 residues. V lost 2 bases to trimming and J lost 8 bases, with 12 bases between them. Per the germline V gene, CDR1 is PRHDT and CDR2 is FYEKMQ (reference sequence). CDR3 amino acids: CASSLNNGGEAFF. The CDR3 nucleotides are TGTGCCAGCAGCTTAAATAACGGCGGGGAAGCTTTCTTT.

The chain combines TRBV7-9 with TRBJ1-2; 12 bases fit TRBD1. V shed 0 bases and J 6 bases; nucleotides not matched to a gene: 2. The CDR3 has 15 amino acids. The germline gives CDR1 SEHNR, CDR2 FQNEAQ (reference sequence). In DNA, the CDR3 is TGTGCCAGCAGCTTAGCTGGGACAGGGGGCGATGGCTACACCTTC. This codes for CASSLAGTGGDGYTF. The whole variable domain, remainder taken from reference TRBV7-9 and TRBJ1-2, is DTGVSQNPRHKITKRGQNVTFRCDPISEHNRLYWYRQTLGQGPEFLTYFQNEAQLEKSRLLSDRFSAERPKGSFSTLEIQRTEQGDSAMYLCASSLAGTGGDGYTFGSGTRLTVV.

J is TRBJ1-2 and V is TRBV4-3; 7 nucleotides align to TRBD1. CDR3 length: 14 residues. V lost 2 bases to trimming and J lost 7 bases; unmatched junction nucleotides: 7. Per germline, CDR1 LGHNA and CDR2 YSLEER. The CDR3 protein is CASSQRTGAGGYTF. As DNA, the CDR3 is TGCGCCAGCAGCCAACGTACAGGGGCGGGTGGCTACACCTTC.

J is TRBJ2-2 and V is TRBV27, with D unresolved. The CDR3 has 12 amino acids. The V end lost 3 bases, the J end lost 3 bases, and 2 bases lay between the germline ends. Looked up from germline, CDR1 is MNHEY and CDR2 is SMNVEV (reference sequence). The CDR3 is CASSFYTGELFF. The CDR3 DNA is TGTGCCAGCAGTTTCTACACCGGGGAGCTGTTTTTT.

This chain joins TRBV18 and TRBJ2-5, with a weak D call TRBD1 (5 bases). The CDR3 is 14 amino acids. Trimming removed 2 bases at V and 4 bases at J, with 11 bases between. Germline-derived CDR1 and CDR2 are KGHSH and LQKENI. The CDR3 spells CASSPGVRGETQYF. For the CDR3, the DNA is TGTGCCAGCTCACCAGGAGTTAGGGGAGAGACCCAGTACTTC.

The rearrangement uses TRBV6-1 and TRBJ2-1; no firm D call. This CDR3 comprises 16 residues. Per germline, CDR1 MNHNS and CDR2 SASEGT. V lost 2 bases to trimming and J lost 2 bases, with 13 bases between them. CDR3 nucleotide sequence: TGTGCCAGCAGTGAATTATTTACAAAACCCTACAATGAGCAGTTCTTC. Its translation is CASSELFTKPYNEQFF.

The chain's CDR3 is CATSDPRTGNGYTF. Here the CDR3 DNA reads TGTGCCACCAGTGATCCTAGGACAGGGAACGGCTACACCTTC. V and J are TRBV24-1 and TRBJ1-2; 8 bases map to TRBD1. Per germline, CDR1 KGHDR and CDR2 SFDVKD. Trimming took 3 bases from V and 8 from J; bases not matched to a gene: 7. There are 14 residues in the CDR3.

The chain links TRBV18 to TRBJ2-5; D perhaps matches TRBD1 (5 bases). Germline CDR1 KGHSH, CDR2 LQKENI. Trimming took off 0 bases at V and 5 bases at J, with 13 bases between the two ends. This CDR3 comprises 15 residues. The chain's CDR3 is CASSPPVGLGETQYF. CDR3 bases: TGTGCCAGCTCACCACCGGTGGGGCTGGGGGAGACCCAGTACTTC.

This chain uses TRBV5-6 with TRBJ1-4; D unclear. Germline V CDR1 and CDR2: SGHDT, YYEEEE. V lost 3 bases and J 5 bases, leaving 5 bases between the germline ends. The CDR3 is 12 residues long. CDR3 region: CASSSSNEKLFF. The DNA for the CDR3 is TGTGCCAGCAGCTCGTCCAATGAAAAACTGTTTTTT.

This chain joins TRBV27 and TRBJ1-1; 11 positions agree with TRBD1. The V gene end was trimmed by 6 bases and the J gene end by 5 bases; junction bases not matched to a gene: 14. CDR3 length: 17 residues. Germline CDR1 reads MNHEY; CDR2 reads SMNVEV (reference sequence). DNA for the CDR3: TGTGCCAGCAGCCGGAGGACAGGGGGCGGAACTGGGACTGAAGCTTTCTTT. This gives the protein CASSRRTGGGTGTEAFF.

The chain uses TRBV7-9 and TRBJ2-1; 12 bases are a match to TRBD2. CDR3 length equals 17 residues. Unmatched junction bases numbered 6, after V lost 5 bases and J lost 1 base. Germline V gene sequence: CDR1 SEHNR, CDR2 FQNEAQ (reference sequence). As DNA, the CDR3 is TGTGCCAGCAGCCCGCGGACTAGCGGGAATTCCTACAATGAGCAGTTCTTC. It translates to CASSPRTSGNSYNEQFF.

The CDR3 loop reads CASSKDRVGEKLFF. The CDR3 nucleotides are TGTGCCAGCAGCAAGGACAGGGTCGGGGAAAAACTGTTTTTT. The rearrangement uses TRBV3-1 (or the pseudogene TRBV3-2) and TRBJ1-4, with TRBD1 matching 8 bases. The V segment lost 5 bases and the J segment 8 bases; nucleotides outside the gene matches: 7. The germline CDR1 and CDR2 sequences are LGHDT and YNNKEL (reference sequence). The CDR3 is made up of 14 amino acids.

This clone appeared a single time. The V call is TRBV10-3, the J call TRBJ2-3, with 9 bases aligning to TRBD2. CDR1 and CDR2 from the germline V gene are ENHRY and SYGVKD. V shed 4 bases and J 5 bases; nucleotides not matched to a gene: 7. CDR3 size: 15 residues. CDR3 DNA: TGTGCCATCAGTGTGTTTAGCGGGGGCGGAGATACGCAGTATTTT. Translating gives CAISVFSGGGDTQYF.

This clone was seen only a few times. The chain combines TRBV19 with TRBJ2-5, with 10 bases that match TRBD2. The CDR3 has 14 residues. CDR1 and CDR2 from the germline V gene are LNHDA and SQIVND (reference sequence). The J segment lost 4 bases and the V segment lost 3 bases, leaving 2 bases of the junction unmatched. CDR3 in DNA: TGTGCCAGTAGTATGGCTAGCGGGAGAGAGACCCAGTACTTC. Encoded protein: CASSMASGRETQYF.